These T cell receptor beta chains were read from a single sample in a study of T cells in Graves' hyperthyroidism and ophthalmopathy. A single record per CDR3 protein comes from TCRdb applying MiXCR to the multiplex PCR reads. The sample lists about 400,000 distinct CDR3 sequences, around 14% occurring once. The sample taken for sequencing was blood. These receptors originate from a young woman with Graves' hyperthyroidism. Both conserved end residues are part of each CDR3. A D gene is named only where the DNA matches it firmly. A row's size may be missing; if present it is once, few, many or a size class.

J gene | V gene | clone size | D gene | CDR3 DNA | CDR3 protein
TRBJ2-1 | TRBV30 | few | - | TGTGCCTGGGAACGCTACAATGAGCAGTTCTTC | CAWERYNEQFF
TRBJ2-1 | TRBV9 | many | - | TGTGCCAGCAGCCCTCGATGGGGCCTTTCTGAGTCCAATGAGCAGTTCTTC | CASSPRWGLSESNEQFF
TRBJ2-5 | TRBV7-9 | few | - | TGTGCCAGCAGCTTAGTTGGGGGGCGCAGGTCGGCTACCCGAGAGACCCAGTACTTC | CASSLVGGRRSATRETQYF
TRBJ1-2 | TRBV5-5 | - | - | TGTTTACGCGTGGGGTATGGCTACACCTTC | CLRVGYGYTF
TRBJ2-2 | TRBV28 | many | - | TGTGCCAGCAGTACTACAACCGGGGAGCTGTTTTTT | CASSTTTGELFF
TRBJ1-1 | TRBV6-2/TRBV6-3 | many | - | TGTGCCAGCAGTTCCGAGGGACGTATGAACACTGAAGCTTTCTTT | CASSSEGRMNTEAFF
TRBJ1-2 | TRBV28 | many | - | TGTGCCAGCAGGAGTATTGCCCGGGAAGCGAGGGGCTACACCTTC | CASRSIAREARGYTF
TRBJ1-2 | TRBV13 | many | TRBD1 | TGTGCCAGCAGCTTATTACAGGGGGCCTATGGCTACACCTTC | CASSLLQGAYGYTF
TRBJ2-3 | TRBV3-1 | many | - | TGTGCCAGCAGCCAAGCGGGGATCACAGATACGCAGTATTTT | CASSQAGITDTQYF
TRBJ1-6 | TRBV6-1 | many | TRBD1 | TGTGCCAGCAGTCAACAGGGGTGGGTTTCACCCCTCCACTTT | CASSQQGWVSPLHF
TRBJ1-6 | TRBV10-3 | many | - | TGTGCCATCAGTGAGACTCATTCACCCCTCCACTTT | CAISETHSPLHF
TRBJ2-1 | TRBV6-2/TRBV6-3 | - | TRBD2 | TGTGCCAGCAGTACATGGACTAGCGGGTTCTCCTACAATGAGCAGTTCTTC | CASSTWTSGFSYNEQFF
TRBJ2-3 | TRBV28 | many | TRBD2 | TGTGCCAGCAGCCCAGCGGGAGGGCCAGATACGCAGTATTTT | CASSPAGGPDTQYF
TRBJ1-1 | TRBV6-1 | - | TRBD1 | TGTGCCAGCGGCGGACAGGGCCGCACTGAAGCTTTCTTT | CASGGQGRTEAFF
TRBJ2-5 | TRBV12-3/TRBV12-4 | many | - | TGTGCCAGCAGTTTGCACCAGGGCCAAGAGACCCAGTACTTC | CASSLHQGQETQYF
TRBJ2-5 | TRBV27 | - | TRBD1 | TGTGCCAGCCAAAGACAGGGGGCGGAGACCCAGTACTTC | CASQRQGAETQYF
TRBJ2-5 | TRBV27 | many | TRBD1 | TGTGCCAGCAGTGGGGAAAACCCGACAGGGATCTACCAAGAGACCCAGTACTTC | CASSGENPTGIYQETQYF
TRBJ2-5 | TRBV11-2 | many | TRBD1 | TGTGCCAGCAGCTTAGGACGGGGTCAGGGGGCGATTATTCGTCTGGATACGGCGACCCAGTACTTC | CASSLGRGQGAIIRLDTATQYF
TRBJ1-2 | TRBV5-8 | many | TRBD1 | TGTGCCACAGAACAGATTTCAGGGGGGACCTACACCTTC | CATEQISGGTYTF
TRBJ1-1 | TRBV5-5 | many | TRBD1 | TGTGCCAGCAGTTCGCACGACAGGGCCGAAGCTTTCTTT | CASSSHDRAEAFF
TRBJ1-2 | TRBV20-1 | many | - | TGCAGTGCTAGAGATGGAGGGGCGGGGATCTATGGCTACACCTTC | CSARDGGAGIYGYTF
TRBJ2-7 | TRBV12-3/TRBV12-4 | many | - | TGTGCCAGCAGCCTCCTCCGGGGGACCTCCTCCTACGAGCAGTACTTC | CASSLLRGTSSYEQYF
TRBJ2-3 | TRBV9 | few | TRBD1 | TGTGCCAGCAGCCTTAGGGGAGGACAGGGGGCAGATACGCAGTATTTT | CASSLRGGQGADTQYF
TRBJ2-3 | TRBV2 | few | - | TGTGCCACAAAAAGGTTGGCGGGGAGCACAGATACGCAGTATTTT | CATKRLAGSTDTQYF
TRBJ1-3 | TRBV6-1 | few | - | TGTGCCAGCAGCCGGACAGTTACTGGAAACACCATATATTTT | CASSRTVTGNTIYF
TRBJ1-4 | TRBV6-1 | - | - | TGTGCCAGCAAGGGAGTCAGGTACGAAGAAGTTGAAAAACTGTTTTTT | CASKGVRYEEVEKLFF
TRBJ2-1 | TRBV12-3/TRBV12-4 | many | - | TGTGCCAGCAGCGGTAGCGTCAATGAGCAGTTCTTC | CASSGSVNEQFF
TRBJ2-3 | TRBV9 | many | TRBD1 | TGTGCCAGCAGCGTAGAATGGGGACAGGGGGCAACAGATACGCAGTATTTT | CASSVEWGQGATDTQYF
TRBJ2-3 | TRBV11-2 | many | - | TGTGCCAGCAGCTTAGCTCTAGGGGGAGATACGCAGTATTTT | CASSLALGGDTQYF
TRBJ1-5 | TRBV4-3 | - | - | TGCGCCAGCAGCCCGACCCGTTATAGCAATCAGCCCCAGCATTTT | CASSPTRYSNQPQHF
TRBJ2-3 | TRBV7-2 | many | - | TGTGCCAGCAGCCCCGGGGTAGCGCGCACAGATACGCAGTATTTT | CASSPGVARTDTQYF
TRBJ1-3 | TRBV5-1 | few | TRBD1 | TGCGCCAGCAGCCCCGGACAGGGACTATCTGGAAACACCATATATTTT | CASSPGQGLSGNTIYF
TRBJ2-7 | TRBV6-1 | many | - | TGTGCCAGCAGTAGCCCCCAGATCTACGAGCAGTACTTC | CASSSPQIYEQYF
TRBJ1-2 | TRBV5-6 | - | TRBD1 | TGTGCCAGCCCTCCCCCGGGACAGGGGTATGGCTACACCTTC | CASPPPGQGYGYTF
TRBJ2-2 | TRBV30 | many | TRBD2 | TGTGCCTCTGATCTAGCGGGACTAAACACCGGGGAGCTGTTTTTT | CASDLAGLNTGELFF
TRBJ2-7 | TRBV7-9 | many | - | TGTGCCAGCAGCTTACAACTAGGGGACGAGCAGTACTTC | CASSLQLGDEQYF
TRBJ2-7 | TRBV28 | many | - | TGTGCCAGCAGTGAACGCTCGTCCTACGAGCAGTACTTC | CASSERSSYEQYF
TRBJ2-1 | TRBV12-3/TRBV12-4 | many | TRBD2 | TGTGCCAGCAGTTTTCCCCACCTTGCGCGGACTAGCGGCCTTTACAATGAGCAGTTCTTC | CASSFPHLARTSGLYNEQFF
TRBJ2-1 | TRBV27 | few | TRBD2 | TGTGCCAGCAGTTTAAGACTAGCGGGGGGATTATACAATGAGCAGTTCTTC | CASSLRLAGGLYNEQFF
TRBJ1-2 | TRBV30 | many | - | TGTGCCTGGAGTCTAACGGGTAGTGGAGGCTACACCTTC | CAWSLTGSGGYTF
TRBJ1-1 | TRBV5-1 | many | - | TGCGCCAGCAGCTTGGAAAAAATGGACACTGAAGCTTTCTTT | CASSLEKMDTEAFF
TRBJ1-2 | TRBV18 | few | - | TGTGCCAGCTCACCACAGGAGGTCGGGGGATCAGGCTATGGCTACACCTTC | CASSPQEVGGSGYGYTF
TRBJ2-1 | TRBV13 | many | - | TGTGCCAGCAGCTTAGGCAGGGGGGTGGATGAGCAGTTCTTC | CASSLGRGVDEQFF
TRBJ1-5 | TRBV30 | many | - | TGTGCCTGGTCCCGCGACAGAAATCAGCCCCAGCATTTT | CAWSRDRNQPQHF
TRBJ1-1 | TRBV20-1 | many | - | TGCAGTGCTAGCCGACCCTACCGGGACTCGAACACTGAAGCTTTCTTT | CSASRPYRDSNTEAFF
TRBJ2-7 | TRBV4-1 | many | - | TGCGCCAGCAGCCAAGAAGGGACCCTTGCTGCGCACGAGCAGTACTTC | CASSQEGTLAAHEQYF
TRBJ1-1 | TRBV6-1 | many | - | TGTGCCAGCAGTGGGACCTCCGCGAAGGACACTGAAGCTTTCTTT | CASSGTSAKDTEAFF
TRBJ1-1 | TRBV4-1 | - | - | TGCGCCAGCAGCCAAGAACAAGGCTGGACGAACACTGAAGCTTTCTTT | CASSQEQGWTNTEAFF
TRBJ2-5 | TRBV20-1 | many | TRBD1 | TGCAGTGCAACCCGGGACAGGCAAGAGACCCAGTACTTC | CSATRDRQETQYF
TRBJ2-5 | TRBV15 | many | TRBD1 | TGTGCCACCAGCCGACCTGGGACAGCCAAAGAGACCCAGTACTTC | CATSRPGTAKETQYF
TRBJ1-1 | TRBV14 | few | - | TGTGCCAGCAGCCAATGGAGGTCAGGGGCTTTCTTT | CASSQWRSGAFF
TRBJ2-1 | TRBV11-2 | many | - | TGTGCCAGCAGCTTAGAGGGACGGAGTTCTGTGGATGAGCAGTTCTTC | CASSLEGRSSVDEQFF
TRBJ2-1 | TRBV27 | - | TRBD2 | TGTGCCAGCAGTTTATCGCGGGGGGCCACTAGCGCGCAGTTCTTC | CASSLSRGATSAQFF
TRBJ1-1 | TRBV28 | many | - | TGTGCCAGCAGTTTATCACTTACGAACACTGAAGCTTTCTTT | CASSLSLTNTEAFF